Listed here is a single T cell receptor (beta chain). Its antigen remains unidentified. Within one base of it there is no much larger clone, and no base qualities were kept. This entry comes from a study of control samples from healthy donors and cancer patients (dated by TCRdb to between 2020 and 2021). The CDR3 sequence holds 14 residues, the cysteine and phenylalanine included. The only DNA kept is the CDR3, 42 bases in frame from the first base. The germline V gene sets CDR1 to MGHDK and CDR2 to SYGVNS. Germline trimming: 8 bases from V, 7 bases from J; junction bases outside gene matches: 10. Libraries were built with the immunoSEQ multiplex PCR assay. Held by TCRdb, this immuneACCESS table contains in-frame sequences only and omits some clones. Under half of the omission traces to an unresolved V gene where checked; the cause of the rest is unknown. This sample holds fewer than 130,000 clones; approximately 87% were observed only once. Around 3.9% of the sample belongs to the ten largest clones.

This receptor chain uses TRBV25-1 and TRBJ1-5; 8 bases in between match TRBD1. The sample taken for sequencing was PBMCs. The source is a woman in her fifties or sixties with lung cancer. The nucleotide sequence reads TGTGCCAGCTCCCAGACAGGGGCCGGCCAGCCCCAGCATTTT. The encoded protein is CASSQTGAGQPQHF.